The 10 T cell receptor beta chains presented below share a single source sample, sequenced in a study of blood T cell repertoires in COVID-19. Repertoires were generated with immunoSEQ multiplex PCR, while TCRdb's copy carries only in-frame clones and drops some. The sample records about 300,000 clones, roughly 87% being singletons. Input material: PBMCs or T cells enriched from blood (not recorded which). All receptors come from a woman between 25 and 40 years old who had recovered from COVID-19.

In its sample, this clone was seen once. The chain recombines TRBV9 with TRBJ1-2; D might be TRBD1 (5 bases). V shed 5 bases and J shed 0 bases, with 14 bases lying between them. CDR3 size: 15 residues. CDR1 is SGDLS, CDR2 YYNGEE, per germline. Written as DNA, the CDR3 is TGTGCCAGCAGAGGAATAGACAGAGCTAACTATGGCTACACCTTC. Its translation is CASRGIDRANYGYTF.

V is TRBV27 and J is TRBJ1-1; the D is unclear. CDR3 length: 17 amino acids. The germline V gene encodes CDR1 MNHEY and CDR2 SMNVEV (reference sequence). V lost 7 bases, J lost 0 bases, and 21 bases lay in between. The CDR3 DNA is TGTGCCAGCACCGTTACCGGGAGGGCGTTACTGAACACTGAAGCTTTCTTT. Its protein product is CASTVTGRALLNTEAFF.

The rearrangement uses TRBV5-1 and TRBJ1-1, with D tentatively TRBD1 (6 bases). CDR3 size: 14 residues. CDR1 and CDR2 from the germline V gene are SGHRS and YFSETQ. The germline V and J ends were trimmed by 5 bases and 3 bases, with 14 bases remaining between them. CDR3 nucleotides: TGCGCCAGCAGTCTGGGGGCGCGGGACACTGAAGCTTTCTTT. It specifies CASSLGARDTEAFF.

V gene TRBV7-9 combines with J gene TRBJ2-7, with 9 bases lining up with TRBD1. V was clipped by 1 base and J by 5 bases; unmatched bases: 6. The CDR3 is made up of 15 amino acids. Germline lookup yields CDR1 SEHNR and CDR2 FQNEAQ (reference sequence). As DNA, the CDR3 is TGTGCCAGCAGCTTAGGTGACAGGGGGTTGGACGAGCAGTACTTC. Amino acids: CASSLGDRGLDEQYF.

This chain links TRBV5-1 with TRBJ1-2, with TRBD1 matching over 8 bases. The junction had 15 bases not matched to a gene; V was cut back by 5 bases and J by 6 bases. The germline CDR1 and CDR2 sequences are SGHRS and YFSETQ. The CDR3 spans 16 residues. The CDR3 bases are TGCGCCAGCAGGAAGACTTCCGGGACAGGCTTGGATGGCTACACCTTC. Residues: CASRKTSGTGLDGYTF.

The CDR3 nucleotides are TGTGCCAGCAGCCCGAGGACAGGGGGAAACAATGAGCAGTTCTTC. It codes for CASSPRTGGNNEQFF. The chain recombines TRBV5-4 with TRBJ2-1; 10 bases are a match to TRBD1. With V trimmed by 4 bases and J by 5 bases, 6 bases remained unmatched. The CDR3 length is 15 residues. Germline V gives CDR1 SGHNT, CDR2 YYREEE (reference sequence). Combining the CDR3 with reference TRBV5-4 and TRBJ2-1 gives the whole variable domain ETGVTQSPTHLIKTRGQQVTLRCSSQSGHNTVSWYQQALGQGPQFIFQYYREEENGRGNFPPRFSGLQFPNYSSELNVNALELDDSALYLCASSPRTGGNNEQFFGPGTRLTVL.

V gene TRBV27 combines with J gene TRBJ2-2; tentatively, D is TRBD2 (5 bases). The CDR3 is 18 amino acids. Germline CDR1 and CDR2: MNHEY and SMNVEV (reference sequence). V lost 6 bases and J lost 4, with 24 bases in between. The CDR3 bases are TGTGCCAGCAGGCTAAGGCCCACGGGGAGCGGAAGCACCGGGGAGCTGTTTTTT. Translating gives CASRLRPTGSGSTGELFF.

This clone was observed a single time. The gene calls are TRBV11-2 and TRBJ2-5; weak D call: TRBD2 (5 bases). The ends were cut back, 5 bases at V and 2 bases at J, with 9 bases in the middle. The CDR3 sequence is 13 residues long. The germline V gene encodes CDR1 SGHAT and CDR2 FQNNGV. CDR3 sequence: CASSVDFQETQYF. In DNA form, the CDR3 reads TGTGCCAGCAGCGTGGACTTTCAAGAGACCCAGTACTTC.

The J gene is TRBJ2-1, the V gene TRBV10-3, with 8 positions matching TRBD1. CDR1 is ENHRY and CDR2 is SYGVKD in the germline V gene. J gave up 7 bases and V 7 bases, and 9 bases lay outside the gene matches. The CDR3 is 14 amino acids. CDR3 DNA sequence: TGTGCCATCACGGACAGGGAAGGTATGAATGAGCAGTTCTTC. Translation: CAITDREGMNEQFF.

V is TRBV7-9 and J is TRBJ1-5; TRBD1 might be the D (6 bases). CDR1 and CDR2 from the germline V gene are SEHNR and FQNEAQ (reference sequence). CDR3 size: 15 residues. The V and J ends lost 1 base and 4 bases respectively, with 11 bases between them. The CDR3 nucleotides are TGTGCCAGCAGCTTAGGAGGGGGGGGAAATCAGCCCCAGCATTTT. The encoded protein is CASSLGGGGNQPQHF.